The TCR beta chain described here comes from a study of OX40 agonist ivuxolimab in advanced cancers. Turning to the study itself: Patients received the agonistic anti-OX40 (CD134) antibody ivuxolimab. Partial responses were achieved by three patients: one hepatocellular carcinoma, two cutaneous melanoma. The study, taken as a whole, reports: The study observed clonal expansion of CD4+ and CD8+ blood T cells by week 6 at 0.1 to 3.0 mg/kg. There were, on average, more expanded clones in CD8+ T cells than in CD4+.

Data came from immunoSEQ multiplex PCR; TCRdb stores just in-frame clones and leaves some out. The sample has about 73,000 clones; 90% are singletons. Worth noting for this clone: The target antigen is unknown.

The sample in question was CD4+ or CD8+ T cells sorted from blood, obtained in a trial of the OX40 agonist ivuxolimab. The receptor was derived from an adult with an advanced solid tumor such as melanoma, head and neck, liver or kidney cancer.

As DNA, the CDR3 is TGTGCCAGCAGTCAATACGGCAGGGGAGAGACCCAGTACTTC. Translated, it gives CASSQYGRGETQYF. This rearrangement joins TRBV27 to TRBJ2-5, with D maybe TRBD1 (6 bases). The CDR3 spans 14 residues. CDR1 is MNHEY and CDR2 is SMNVEV in the germline V gene (reference sequence). V shed 5 bases and J shed 4 bases, with 14 bases lying between them.